Presented here are 15 T cell receptor beta chains from one specimen sequenced in a study of patients and donors after allogeneic stem cell transplantation. TCRdb re-derived calls from the RT-PCR reads in MiXCR, one entry per CDR3 protein. Of tens of thousands of distinct CDR3 sequences listed, roughly 52% are singletons. Sequences were obtained from blood, either unsorted or a sorted T cell fraction (not recorded which). These receptors originate from a human donor who was either an allogeneic HSCT recipient or a stem cell or donor lymphocyte infusion donor (not recorded which). It is not recorded whose cells these are; they may come from a transplant donor.

The chain carries TRBV27 and TRBJ2-7; no clear D. CDR1 is MNHEY, CDR2 SMNVEV, per germline (reference sequence). The CDR3 runs 14 residues. Trimming shortened V by 2 bases and J by 0 bases, and 8 bases separated the two germline ends. The CDR3 DNA follows: TGTGCCAGCAGTTTAAGGACGAGCTCCTACGAGCAGTACTTC. It yields the protein CASSLRTSSYEQYF.

This sequence joins TRBV4-3 and TRBJ2-3, with D perhaps matching TRBD2 (6 bases). Germline CDR1 LGHNA, CDR2 YSLEER. This CDR3 region has 16 residues. V lost 1 base, J lost 5 bases, and 16 bases lay in between. This CDR3 is CASSQGPGGRKDTQYF. Written as DNA, the CDR3 is TGCGCCAGCAGCCAAGGACCCGGAGGGAGGAAAGATACGCAGTATTTT.

CDR3 region: CASSHDGRGQGNTIYF. CDR3 sequence (DNA): TGCGCCAGCAGCCATGACGGGAGGGGACAGGGAAACACCATATATTTT. V and J are TRBV4-1 and TRBJ1-3; TRBD1 matches 7 bases. Germline V gene sequence: CDR1 MGHRA, CDR2 YSYEKL. Trimming removed 3 bases from V and 4 bases from J; junction bases left unmatched: 9. The CDR3 spans 16 residues.

J is TRBJ1-1 and V is TRBV5-1; maybe TRBD1 (6 bases). Per germline, CDR1 SGHRS and CDR2 YFSETQ. This CDR3 is built from 17 residues. V shed 4 bases and J shed 2 bases, with 21 bases lying between them. Written as DNA, the CDR3 is TGCGCCAGCAGCGCGTTCACCGGGGGCGCAAGAAACACTGAAGCTTTCTTT. Residues: CASSAFTGGARNTEAFF.

The J gene is TRBJ1-5, the V gene TRBV6-2 or TRBV6-3; D not certain. Trimming shortened V by 6 bases and J by 2 bases, and 8 bases separated the two germline ends. This CDR3 is 13 amino acids long. CDR1 MNHEY and CDR2 SVGEGT come from the germline V gene. CDR3 protein: CASSVFGNQPQHF. CDR3 nucleotide sequence: TGTGCCAGCAGCGTGTTCGGCAATCAGCCCCAGCATTTT.

The chain is built from TRBV7-9 and TRBJ1-3; D not certain. The CDR3 totals 16 residues. Germline loops: CDR1 SEHNR, CDR2 FQNEAQ (reference sequence). V was cut by 4 bases and J by 0 bases, with 13 bases left in between. For the CDR3, the DNA is TGTGCCAGCAGCTCGATGGACGGGAGCTCTGGAAACACCATATATTTT. This codes for CASSSMDGSSGNTIYF.

The rearrangement uses TRBV6-6 and TRBJ1-4, with D hard to call. The CDR3 sequence is 15 residues long. Trimming cost V 6 bases and J 3 bases, with 14 bases left between them. Germline V gene sequence: CDR1 MNHNY, CDR2 SVGAGI (reference sequence). The CDR3 DNA sequence: TGTGCCAGCAGCCGCGCCGGCGGGGCTAATGAAAAACTGTTTTTT. It encodes CASSRAGGANEKLFF.

The chain couples TRBV4-1 to TRBJ1-5, with D possibly matching TRBD1 (5 bases). The germline V gene encodes CDR1 MGHRA and CDR2 YSYEKL. The CDR3 loop spans 17 amino acids. V was clipped by 5 bases and J by 3 bases, with 20 bases between them. The CDR3 protein is CASSYRSPGVSNQPQHF. The CDR3 DNA follows: TGCGCCAGCAGCTACCGTAGTCCGGGGGTGTCCAATCAGCCCCAGCATTTT.

The CDR3 spells CASSTTPWRGGTEAFF. CDR3 DNA: TGTGCCAGCAGTACGACCCCTTGGAGGGGTGGCACTGAAGCTTTCTTT. The chain recombines TRBV28 with TRBJ1-1; tentatively, D is TRBD1 (5 bases). V was trimmed by 5 bases and J by 4 bases, leaving 20 bases between them. The CDR3 extends over 16 amino acids. Per germline, CDR1 MDHEN and CDR2 SYDVKM.

The chain links TRBV12-3 or TRBV12-4 to TRBJ1-1; weak D call: TRBD1 (5 bases). The CDR3 is 12 amino acids. Trimming removed 8 bases at V and 11 bases at J, with 18 bases between. The CDR3: CASEGRGDGAFF. In DNA form, the CDR3 reads TGTGCCAGCGAAGGCAGAGGGGATGGGGCTTTCTTT.

The rearrangement links TRBV19 to TRBJ1-2; D unclear. The CDR3 length is 13 residues. The ends were cut back, 6 bases at V and 4 bases at J, with 12 bases in the middle. In germline, CDR1 is LNHDA, CDR2 SQIVND (reference sequence). The CDR3 is CASRYDWTYGYTF. The CDR3 DNA is TGTGCCAGTAGATATGACTGGACCTATGGCTACACCTTC.

This chain connects TRBV12-3 or TRBV12-4 to TRBJ1-5, with D possibly being TRBD1 (5 bases). The length of the CDR3 is 15 residues. Deletions cut 3 bases from V and 6 bases from J, with 15 bases between. The CDR3 nucleotides read TGTGCCAGCAGTTTTGGGGGGACCGCGACTCAGCCCCAGCATTTT. Amino acids: CASSFGGTATQPQHF.

Concerning this clonotype itself: Possible read error: a much larger clone is one base away. The chain couples TRBV6-4 to TRBJ1-3; D is unclear. Per germline, CDR1 MRHNA and CDR2 SNTAGT. The CDR3 spans 12 residues. Trimming removed 11 bases at V and 7 bases at J, with 15 bases between. The CDR3 DNA reads as TGTGCCGGCATCGAGCCGGGCAACACCATATATTTT. Its protein is CAGIEPGNTIYF.

This clonotype was observed a single time. The genes are TRBV4-3 and TRBJ2-7; 9 bases fit TRBD2. The germline gives CDR1 LGHNA, CDR2 YSLEER. V lost 0 bases to trimming and J lost 2 bases; unmatched junction nucleotides: 5. The CDR3 runs to 16 residues. In DNA form, the CDR3 reads TGCGCCAGCAGCCAAGATATGGCGGGAGGGGCCTACGAGCAGTACTTC. Translating it yields CASSQDMAGGAYEQYF.

This clonotype was recorded a few times. V usage is TRBV20-1 and J usage is TRBJ1-5; 9 bases match TRBD1. The V gene end was trimmed by 3 bases and the J gene end by 1 base; junction bases not matched to a gene: 4. Germline CDR1 reads DFQATT; CDR2 reads SNEGSKA (reference sequence). The CDR3 is 15 amino acids. The chain's CDR3 is CSARTGGASNQPQHF. DNA of the CDR3: TGCAGTGCTAGGACAGGGGGGGCAAGCAATCAGCCCCAGCATTTT.